This T cell receptor (beta chain) derives from a study of human T cells and chemical hapten exposure. Findings and limits, study-wide: Compared to controls, expanded TCRs made significantly more large clusters of similar CDR3s.

TCRdb used MiXCR to reprocess the RACE reads, holding one entry per CDR3 protein. The table lists approximately 73,000 distinct CDR3 sequences, approximately 10% of them singletons, with roughly 1.4% in the top ten. Germline lookup yields CDR1 MNHEY and CDR2 SVGEGT. The CDR3 consists of 13 residues. V dropped 10 bases and J dropped 5; count of bases not matched to a gene: 7. This clonotype appeared a few times. The target antigen is unknown. The time point was: patch test 1, 2 weeks after DPC sensitization. Described treatment: therapeutic diphenylcyclopropenone sensitization with weekly scalp DPC. The TCR originated in a woman between 45 and 60 years old with alopecia areata. Some clones in this sample may be carry-over from other donors' samples. The chain couples TRBV6-2 or TRBV6-3 to TRBJ1-5; 8 bases map to TRBD1. The input for sequencing was whole blood, taken in connection with sensitization to the hapten diphenylcyclopropenone (DPC). CDR3 sequence reads: CATEDRAYQPQHF. The CDR3 coding sequence is TGTGCCACCGAGGACAGGGCTTATCAGCCCCAGCATTTT.